This T cell receptor (beta chain) is from a study of OX40 agonist ivuxolimab in advanced cancers. The protocol was immunoSEQ multiplex PCR, while the TCRdb copy is restricted to in-frame clones and leaves out a portion. In the table there are roughly 62,000 clones, around 84% of which are singletons. V lost 3 bases, J lost 10 bases, and 15 bases stayed unmatched. This CDR3 has 16 amino acids. Germline values: CDR1 SGHTA, CDR2 FQGNSA. V gene TRBV7-2 combines with J gene TRBJ2-1; 7 bases agree with TRBD2. The origin of this receptor is an adult with an advanced solid tumor such as melanoma, head and neck, liver or kidney cancer. Sequenced here: CD4+ or CD8+ T cells sorted from blood, sampled in a trial of the OX40 agonist ivuxolimab. The CDR3 region is CASSLGGSGTSREQFF. The CDR3 nucleotides read TGTGCCAGCAGCTTGGGCGGGAGCGGAACATCGAGGGAGCAGTTCTTC.